This TCR beta chain derives from a study of cytomegalovirus exposure and HLA in healthy donors. Findings and caveats of the study: The tendency of first-cohort TCR clusters to co-occur in the 95 to 150 validation repertoires was the finding of a later analysis.

Generated by immunoSEQ multiplex PCR, the TCRdb table keeps only in-frame clones and is missing some. The top ten clones hold 1.4% of a sample with around 49,000 clones, roughly 92% of them seen once. This clone was seen a single time. Its matching antigen is unknown. V shed 1 base and J shed 4 bases, with 13 bases lying between them. There are 16 residues in the CDR3. Germline V gene data show CDR1 as SGHTA and CDR2 as FQGTGA. Sequencing was performed on PBMCs. The TCR originated in a young man in good health and CMV-seronegative. The chain joins TRBV7-3 to TRBJ2-2; possible D gene TRBD1, 6 bases. CDR3 nucleotide sequence: TGTGCCAGCAGCTTAAGCTTGGGCAGGGGCACCGGGGAGCTGTTTTTT. Amino acid sequence: CASSLSLGRGTGELFF.